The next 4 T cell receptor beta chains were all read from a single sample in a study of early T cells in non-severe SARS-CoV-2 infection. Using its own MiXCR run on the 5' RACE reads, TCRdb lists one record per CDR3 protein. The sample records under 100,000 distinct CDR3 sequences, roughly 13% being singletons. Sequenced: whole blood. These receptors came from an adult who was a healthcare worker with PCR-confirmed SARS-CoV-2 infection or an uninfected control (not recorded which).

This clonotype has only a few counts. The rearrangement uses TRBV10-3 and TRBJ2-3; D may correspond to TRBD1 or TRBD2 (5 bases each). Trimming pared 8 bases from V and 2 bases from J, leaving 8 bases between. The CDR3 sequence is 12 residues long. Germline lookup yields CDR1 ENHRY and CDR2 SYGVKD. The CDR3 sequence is CAIRDATDTQYF. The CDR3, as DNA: TGTGCCATCCGGGACGCCACAGATACGCAGTATTTT.

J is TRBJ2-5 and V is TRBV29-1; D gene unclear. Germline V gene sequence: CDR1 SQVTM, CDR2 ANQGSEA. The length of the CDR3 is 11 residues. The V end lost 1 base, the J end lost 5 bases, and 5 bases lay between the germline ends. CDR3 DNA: TGCAGCGTTGAAGGAGGCGAGACCCAGTACTTC. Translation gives CSVEGGETQYF.

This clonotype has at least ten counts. The CDR3 loop reads CASSDGVSSGNTIYF. As DNA, the CDR3 is TGTGCCAGTTCGGACGGGGTTAGCTCTGGAAACACCATATATTTT. V is TRBV9 and J is TRBJ1-3; no clear D gene. The CDR3 is 15 residues long. The V and J ends lost 8 bases and 0 bases respectively, with 15 bases between them. Germline CDR1 and CDR2: SGDLS and YYNGEE.

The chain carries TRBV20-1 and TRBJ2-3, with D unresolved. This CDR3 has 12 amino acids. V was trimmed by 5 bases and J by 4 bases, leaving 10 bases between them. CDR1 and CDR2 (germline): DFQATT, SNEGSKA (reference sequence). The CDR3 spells CSAQTRADTQYF. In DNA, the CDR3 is TGCAGTGCTCAAACAAGAGCAGATACGCAGTATTTT.